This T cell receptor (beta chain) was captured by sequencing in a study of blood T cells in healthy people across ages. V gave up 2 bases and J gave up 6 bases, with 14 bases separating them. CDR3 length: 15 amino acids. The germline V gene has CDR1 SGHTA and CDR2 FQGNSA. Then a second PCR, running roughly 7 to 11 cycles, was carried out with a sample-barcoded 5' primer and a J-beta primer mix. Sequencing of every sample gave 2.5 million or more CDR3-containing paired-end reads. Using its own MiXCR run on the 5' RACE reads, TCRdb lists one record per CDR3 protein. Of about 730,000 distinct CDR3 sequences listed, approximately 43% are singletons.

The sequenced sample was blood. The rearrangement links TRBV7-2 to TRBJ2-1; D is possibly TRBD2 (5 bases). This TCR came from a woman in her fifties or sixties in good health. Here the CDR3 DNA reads TGTGCCAGCAGCTTAATCGGGGAGCTAAGCAATGAGCAGTTCTTC. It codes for CASSLIGELSNEQFF.